A selection of T cell receptor beta chains follows, all from one sample in a study of early T cells in non-severe SARS-CoV-2 infection. TCRdb reanalysed the 5' RACE reads using MiXCR and keeps one entry per CDR3 protein. The table shows tens of thousands of distinct CDR3 sequences, with approximately 6.6% occurring only once. The source was whole blood, collected at baseline. The receptors were sampled from an adult who was a healthcare worker with PCR-confirmed SARS-CoV-2 infection or an uninfected control (not recorded which). Both conserved end residues are part of each CDR3. Fields, in order: D gene, J gene, clone size, V gene, CDR3 DNA, CDR3 protein. A D gene is named only where the DNA matches it firmly. Expanded clones get a size class; other rows say once, few or many, or leave the size out.

d_gene: TRBD2
j_gene: TRBJ2-1
abundance: many
v_gene: TRBV19
CDR3nt: TGTGCCAGTAGTATCGTGTCTAGCGGGAATGAGCAGTTCTTC
CDR3aa: CASSIVSSGNEQFF

d_gene: .
j_gene: TRBJ2-2
abundance: many
v_gene: TRBV20-1
CDR3nt: TGCAGTGCTAGAACCAGCGGGAACACCGGGGAGCTGTTTTTT
CDR3aa: CSARTSGNTGELFF

d_gene: .
j_gene: TRBJ2-3
abundance: few
v_gene: TRBV7-9
CDR3nt: TGTGCCAGTAGCCCACCGGGTAGCACAGATACGCAGTATTTT
CDR3aa: CASSPPGSTDTQYF

d_gene: TRBD1
j_gene: TRBJ2-7
abundance: few
v_gene: TRBV11-2
CDR3nt: TGTGCCAGCAGCTTAGGTAGTGGGACAGGGGTTCACGAGCAGTACTTC
CDR3aa: CASSLGSGTGVHEQYF

d_gene: .
j_gene: TRBJ1-4
abundance: many
v_gene: TRBV7-9
CDR3nt: TGTGCCGTTCGGACAGATGAAAAACTGTTTTTT
CDR3aa: CAVRTDEKLFF

d_gene: .
j_gene: TRBJ2-1
abundance: .
v_gene: TRBV7-8
CDR3nt: TGTGCCAGCAGCTTAGCACCCGGGGGGCCGGGGCAGTTCTTC
CDR3aa: CASSLAPGGPGQFF

d_gene: .
j_gene: TRBJ2-1
abundance: many
v_gene: TRBV7-6
CDR3nt: TGTGCCAGCAGCCCTAGACCCAACTCCGACAATGAGCAGTTCTTC
CDR3aa: CASSPRPNSDNEQFF

d_gene: .
j_gene: TRBJ2-7
abundance: many
v_gene: TRBV21-1
CDR3nt: TGTGCCAACCGGGACAGGGGATCCTACGAGCAGTACTTC
CDR3aa: CANRDRGSYEQYF

d_gene: .
j_gene: TRBJ1-3
abundance: few
v_gene: TRBV7-2
CDR3nt: TGTGCCAGCGCGAGAAGTCCCAACCATATCATCTCTGGAAACACCATATATTTT
CDR3aa: CASARSPNHIISGNTIYF

d_gene: .
j_gene: TRBJ2-3
abundance: few
v_gene: TRBV2
CDR3nt: TGTGCCAGCAGTGAGAGCAGTAGCACAGATACGCAGTATTTT
CDR3aa: CASSESSSTDTQYF

d_gene: .
j_gene: TRBJ1-6
abundance: many
v_gene: TRBV12-3/TRBV12-4
CDR3nt: TGTGCCAGCAGTTTAAGTATTTGGGGTTCACCCCTCCACTTT
CDR3aa: CASSLSIWGSPLHF

d_gene: TRBD1
j_gene: TRBJ1-5
abundance: many
v_gene: TRBV3-1
CDR3nt: TGTGCCAGCAGCCAATCGGACAGGGTAAATCAGCCCCAGCATTTT
CDR3aa: CASSQSDRVNQPQHF

d_gene: .
j_gene: TRBJ2-1
abundance: many
v_gene: TRBV6-2/TRBV6-3
CDR3nt: TGTGCCAGCGGCCCAGTCCTCTACAATGAGCAGTTCTTC
CDR3aa: CASGPVLYNEQFF

d_gene: .
j_gene: TRBJ2-5
abundance: many
v_gene: TRBV6-5
CDR3nt: TGTGCCAGCAGTTATTCGACGGGGAGGGAGACCCAGTACTTC
CDR3aa: CASSYSTGRETQYF

d_gene: .
j_gene: TRBJ1-2
abundance: many
v_gene: TRBV30
CDR3nt: TGTGCCTGGAGTGTAGGGACGCGCAGTAGGACCTTC
CDR3aa: CAWSVGTRSRTF

d_gene: .
j_gene: TRBJ2-3
abundance: many
v_gene: TRBV18
CDR3nt: TGTGCCAGCTCACCCGGAGGTTCCGTGGCAGATACGCAGTATTTT
CDR3aa: CASSPGGSVADTQYF

d_gene: TRBD1
j_gene: TRBJ1-6
abundance: .
v_gene: TRBV20-1
CDR3nt: TGCAGTGCTAGGGAGACAGGGGGCTATAATTCACCCCTCCACTTT
CDR3aa: CSARETGGYNSPLHF

d_gene: .
j_gene: TRBJ1-3
abundance: many
v_gene: TRBV11-1
CDR3nt: TGTGCCAGCAGCTCAGGGGCTACTATCTCTGGAAACACCATATATTTT
CDR3aa: CASSSGATISGNTIYF

d_gene: TRBD2
j_gene: TRBJ2-7
abundance: many
v_gene: TRBV28
CDR3nt: TGTGCCAGCAGTTTATCCGGGGGACTAGCCTCCGAGCAGTACTTC
CDR3aa: CASSLSGGLASEQYF

d_gene: .
j_gene: TRBJ2-6
abundance: .
v_gene: TRBV5-1
CDR3nt: TGCGCCAGCAGCCTTCCGGGACTGAGCTCTGGGGCCAACGTCCTGACTTTC
CDR3aa: CASSLPGLSSGANVLTF

d_gene: .
j_gene: TRBJ1-1
abundance: many
v_gene: TRBV20-1
CDR3nt: TGCAGTGCTCGGACAGACACTGAAGCTTTCTTT
CDR3aa: CSARTDTEAFF

d_gene: .
j_gene: TRBJ2-1
abundance: many
v_gene: TRBV3-1
CDR3nt: TGTGCCAGCAGCCAAGAACCTGCCGGGACGGACTACAATGAGCAGTTCTTC
CDR3aa: CASSQEPAGTDYNEQFF

d_gene: TRBD2
j_gene: TRBJ2-1
abundance: many
v_gene: TRBV6-2/TRBV6-3
CDR3nt: TGTGCCAGCAGTTACTCTCCTACTAGCGGGTTGTACAATGAGCAGTTCTTC
CDR3aa: CASSYSPTSGLYNEQFF

d_gene: TRBD1
j_gene: TRBJ1-4
abundance: many
v_gene: TRBV5-5
CDR3nt: TGTGCCAGCAGCTTGAGGACAGGGCCTAATGAAAAACTGTTTTTT
CDR3aa: CASSLRTGPNEKLFF

d_gene: .
j_gene: TRBJ2-7
abundance: few
v_gene: TRBV7-9
CDR3nt: TGTGCCAGCAGCTCACCCCGACCCCAGGCCTACGAGCAGTACTTC
CDR3aa: CASSSPRPQAYEQYF

d_gene: .
j_gene: TRBJ2-5
abundance: many
v_gene: TRBV20-1
CDR3nt: TGCAGTGCGACAGACGGCCTAGGGGTCTTTCAAGAGACCCAGTACTTC
CDR3aa: CSATDGLGVFQETQYF

d_gene: .
j_gene: TRBJ2-1
abundance: few
v_gene: TRBV5-1
CDR3nt: TGCGCCAGCAGCTTGGTGGACCAATCCTACAATGAGCAGTTCTTC
CDR3aa: CASSLVDQSYNEQFF

d_gene: TRBD2
j_gene: TRBJ2-7
abundance: many
v_gene: TRBV2
CDR3nt: TGTGCCAGCAGTGCCATACTAGCGGGTGGGGAGCAGTACTTC
CDR3aa: CASSAILAGGEQYF

d_gene: .
j_gene: TRBJ2-5
abundance: .
v_gene: TRBV7-9
CDR3nt: TGTGCCAGCAGCTTAGAAGGTGGTCTTGCTGGGACCCAGTACTTC
CDR3aa: CASSLEGGLAGTQYF

d_gene: .
j_gene: TRBJ1-2
abundance: many
v_gene: TRBV7-9
CDR3nt: TGTGCCAGCAGCTTAAGGGATTCGTTCGGCTACACCTTC
CDR3aa: CASSLRDSFGYTF

d_gene: .
j_gene: TRBJ2-3
abundance: many
v_gene: TRBV20-1
CDR3nt: TGCAGTGCTGAAGGACTAACCACGACAGATACGCAGTATTTT
CDR3aa: CSAEGLTTTDTQYF

d_gene: .
j_gene: TRBJ2-1
abundance: few
v_gene: TRBV4-3
CDR3nt: TGCGCCAGCAGCCCCCGCGGGAATAGTCCCAATGAGCAGTTCTTC
CDR3aa: CASSPRGNSPNEQFF

d_gene: .
j_gene: TRBJ2-1
abundance: many
v_gene: TRBV9
CDR3nt: TGTGCCAGCAGCGTAGATACGGTCTCCTACAATGAGCAGTTCTTC
CDR3aa: CASSVDTVSYNEQFF

d_gene: .
j_gene: TRBJ2-3
abundance: many
v_gene: TRBV20-1
CDR3nt: TGCAGTGCCCCGCCGGGGGCCAGTGTCAGCACAGATACGCAGTATTTT
CDR3aa: CSAPPGASVSTDTQYF

d_gene: .
j_gene: TRBJ1-4
abundance: many
v_gene: TRBV6-1
CDR3nt: TGTGCCAGCAGCTACCGTCCCAATGAAAAACTGTTTTTT
CDR3aa: CASSYRPNEKLFF

d_gene: .
j_gene: TRBJ1-5
abundance: few
v_gene: TRBV24-1
CDR3nt: TGTGCCACCAGTGATCCAGGGGAGAATCAGCCCCAGCATTTT
CDR3aa: CATSDPGENQPQHF

d_gene: .
j_gene: TRBJ1-5
abundance: few
v_gene: TRBV5-1
CDR3nt: TGCGCCAGCAGCCCCCTGGGAGGCAATCAGCCCCAGCATTTT
CDR3aa: CASSPLGGNQPQHF

d_gene: TRBD1
j_gene: TRBJ2-7
abundance: many
v_gene: TRBV7-9
CDR3nt: TGTGCCAGCAGCCCTACAGGGGCCTACGAGCAGTACTTC
CDR3aa: CASSPTGAYEQYF

d_gene: TRBD1
j_gene: TRBJ2-1
abundance: many
v_gene: TRBV18
CDR3nt: TGTGCCAGCTCAACCGGGACAGGGAGTATAAATGAGCAGTTCTTC
CDR3aa: CASSTGTGSINEQFF

d_gene: .
j_gene: TRBJ2-3
abundance: many
v_gene: TRBV5-1
CDR3nt: TGCGCCAGCAGCTCTGCTCTGGATACGCAGTATTTT
CDR3aa: CASSSALDTQYF

d_gene: TRBD1
j_gene: TRBJ1-1
abundance: many
v_gene: TRBV12-3/TRBV12-4
CDR3nt: TGTGCCAGCGGGTCGACAGGGACGAGGACTGAAGCTTTCTTT
CDR3aa: CASGSTGTRTEAFF

d_gene: .
j_gene: TRBJ2-2
abundance: many
v_gene: TRBV6-4
CDR3nt: TGTGCCAGCAGTGACTCGCTGAACACCGGGGAGCTGTTTTTT
CDR3aa: CASSDSLNTGELFF

d_gene: .
j_gene: TRBJ2-3
abundance: many
v_gene: TRBV6-5
CDR3nt: TGTGCCAGCAGTCCCGGGACATACAGCACAGATACGCAGTATTTT
CDR3aa: CASSPGTYSTDTQYF

d_gene: .
j_gene: TRBJ2-2
abundance: many
v_gene: TRBV5-1
CDR3nt: TGCGCCAGCAGCAAGGGATCCCAGAACACCGGGGAGCTGTTTTTT
CDR3aa: CASSKGSQNTGELFF

d_gene: .
j_gene: TRBJ2-7
abundance: many
v_gene: TRBV3-1
CDR3nt: TGTGCCAGCAGCACCCGGAAATACGAGCAGTACTTC
CDR3aa: CASSTRKYEQYF

d_gene: TRBD2
j_gene: TRBJ2-2
abundance: .
v_gene: TRBV4-1
CDR3nt: TGCGCCAGCATGCCGAGGGCTAGCGGGAGTACCGGGGAGCTGTTTTTT
CDR3aa: CASMPRASGSTGELFF

d_gene: .
j_gene: TRBJ2-7
abundance: many
v_gene: TRBV7-2
CDR3nt: TGTGCCAGCAGCTCCAGCCCCGCTATCCGGGAGCAGTACTTC
CDR3aa: CASSSSPAIREQYF

d_gene: .
j_gene: TRBJ1-2
abundance: many
v_gene: TRBV12-3/TRBV12-4
CDR3nt: TGTGCCAGCAGTTCTACCTACCAGGGGTATGGAGGCTACACCTTC
CDR3aa: CASSSTYQGYGGYTF

d_gene: .
j_gene: TRBJ2-1
abundance: many
v_gene: TRBV20-1
CDR3nt: TGCAGTGCTAGTAGTGGGGGGTGGGTCAGGCTAGACGAGCAGTTCTTC
CDR3aa: CSASSGGWVRLDEQFF

d_gene: TRBD2
j_gene: TRBJ2-1
abundance: .
v_gene: TRBV11-2
CDR3nt: TGTGCCGACGGGACTAGTGGTGATGAGCAGTTCTTC
CDR3aa: CADGTSGDEQFF

d_gene: TRBD1
j_gene: TRBJ1-5
abundance: many
v_gene: TRBV18
CDR3nt: TGTGCCAGCTCGCTGGACAGGGGCCAGCCCCAGCATTTT
CDR3aa: CASSLDRGQPQHF

d_gene: TRBD2
j_gene: TRBJ2-7
abundance: many
v_gene: TRBV18
CDR3nt: TGTGCCAGCTCACCAACGGCAGGGCTAGCGGTATACGAGCAGTACTTC
CDR3aa: CASSPTAGLAVYEQYF

d_gene: TRBD2
j_gene: TRBJ2-2
abundance: many
v_gene: TRBV7-7
CDR3nt: TGTGCTAGCAGCTTAGTTCAGCGGGGGAACACCGGGGAGCTGTTTTTT
CDR3aa: CASSLVQRGNTGELFF

d_gene: TRBD2
j_gene: TRBJ2-1
abundance: many
v_gene: TRBV27
CDR3nt: TGTGCCAGCAGTCCAAGACTAGCGGGTTACAATGAGCAGTTCTTC
CDR3aa: CASSPRLAGYNEQFF

d_gene: .
j_gene: TRBJ2-3
abundance: many
v_gene: TRBV7-2
CDR3nt: TGTGCCAGCAGCTCAGCGATGGGTGTTGGAGATACGCAGTATTTT
CDR3aa: CASSSAMGVGDTQYF

d_gene: TRBD2
j_gene: TRBJ2-7
abundance: .
v_gene: TRBV20-1
CDR3nt: TGCAGTGCTACGGATAGCGGGGGAGCTGGGGAGCAGTACTTC
CDR3aa: CSATDSGGAGEQYF

d_gene: .
j_gene: TRBJ1-6
abundance: few
v_gene: TRBV7-9
CDR3nt: TGTGCCAGCAGCTTTAGAGAACCCGATAATTCACCCCTCCACTTT
CDR3aa: CASSFREPDNSPLHF